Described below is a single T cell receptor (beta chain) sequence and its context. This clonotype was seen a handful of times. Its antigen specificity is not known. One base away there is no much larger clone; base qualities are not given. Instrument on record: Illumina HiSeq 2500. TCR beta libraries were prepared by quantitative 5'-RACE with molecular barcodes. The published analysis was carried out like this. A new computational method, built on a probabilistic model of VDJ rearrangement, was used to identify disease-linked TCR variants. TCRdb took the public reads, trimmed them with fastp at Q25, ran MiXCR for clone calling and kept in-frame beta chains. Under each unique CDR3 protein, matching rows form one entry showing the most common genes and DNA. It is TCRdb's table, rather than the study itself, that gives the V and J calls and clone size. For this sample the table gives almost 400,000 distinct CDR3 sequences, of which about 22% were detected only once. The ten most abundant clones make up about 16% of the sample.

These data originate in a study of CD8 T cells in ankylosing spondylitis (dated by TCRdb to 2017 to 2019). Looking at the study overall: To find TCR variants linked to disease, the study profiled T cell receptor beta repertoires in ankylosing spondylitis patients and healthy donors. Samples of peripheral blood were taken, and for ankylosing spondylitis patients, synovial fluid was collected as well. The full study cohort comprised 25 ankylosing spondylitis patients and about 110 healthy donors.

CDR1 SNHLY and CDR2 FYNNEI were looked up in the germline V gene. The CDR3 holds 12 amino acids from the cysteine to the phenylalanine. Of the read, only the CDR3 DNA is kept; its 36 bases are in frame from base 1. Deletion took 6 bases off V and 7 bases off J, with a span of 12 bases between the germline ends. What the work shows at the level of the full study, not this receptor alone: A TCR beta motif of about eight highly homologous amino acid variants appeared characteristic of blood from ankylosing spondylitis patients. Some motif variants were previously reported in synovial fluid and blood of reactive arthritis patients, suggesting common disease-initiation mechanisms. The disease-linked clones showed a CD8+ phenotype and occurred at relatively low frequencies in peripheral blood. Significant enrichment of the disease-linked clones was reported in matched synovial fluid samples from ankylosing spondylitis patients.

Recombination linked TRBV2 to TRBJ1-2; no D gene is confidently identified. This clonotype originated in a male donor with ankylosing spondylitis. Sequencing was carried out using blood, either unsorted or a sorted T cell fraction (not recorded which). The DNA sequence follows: TGTGCCAGCAGCCTCCCCCCGGGTGGCTACACCTTC. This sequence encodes CASSLPPGGYTF.